The 11 T cell receptor beta chains below were found in one sample sequenced in a study of monozygotic twins with inflammatory bowel disease. TCRdb re-called the 5' RACE reads and gives one entry per CDR3 protein, without DNA. The sample totals more than 85,000 distinct CDR3 sequences. Sequenced material: blood. The receptors derive from a human donor with ulcerative colitis or Crohn's disease, or a healthy co-twin of an affected twin (not recorded which).

V and J are TRBV30 and TRBJ2-1; TCRdb names TRBD1, which stays unverified in the absence of DNA. Per the germline V gene, CDR1 is GTSNPN and CDR2 is SVGIG (reference sequence). This CDR3 has 15 residues. The CDR3 here is CAWSHWTGANNEQFF.

The chain has TRBV18 and TRBJ1-5; as DNA is missing, the TRBD1 call by TCRdb cannot be tested. The CDR3 totals 19 residues. In germline, CDR1 is KGHSH, CDR2 LQKENI. The CDR3 protein is CASSPLRAGGADSNQPQHF.

The genes are TRBV20-1 and TRBJ1-1. Germline lookup yields CDR1 DFQATT and CDR2 SNEGSKA (reference sequence). CDR3 length: 14 amino acids. The CDR3 sequence: CSATAPRLNTEAFF.

V is TRBV6-2 or TRBV6-3 and J is TRBJ2-3. This CDR3 region has 14 residues. Germline V CDR1 and CDR2: MNHEY, SVGEGT. CDR3 sequence reads: CASSYGESTDTQYF.

The chain recombines TRBV7-2 with TRBJ2-6; TCRdb names TRBD1, which stays unverified in the absence of DNA. This CDR3 is built from 13 residues. Germline CDR1 is SGHTA and CDR2 is FQGNSA. The CDR3 here is CASSVGQGSVLTF. Drawing the rest from reference TRBV7-2 and TRBJ2-6, the complete variable domain is GAGVSQSPSNKVTEKGKDVELRCDPISGHTALYWYRQSLGQGLEFLIYFQGNSAPDKSGLPSDRFSAERTGGSVSTLTIQRTQQEDSAVYLCASSVGQGSVLTFGAGSRLTVL.

The chain links TRBV19 to TRBJ1-2; the TCRdb D gene call, TRBD1, has no DNA to confirm it. Germline-derived CDR1 and CDR2 are LNHDA and SQIVND (reference sequence). This CDR3 has 13 residues. The CDR3 protein is CASTGQGARGYTF.

The V gene is TRBV11-2, the J gene TRBJ2-2; the TRBD2 assignment by TCRdb is unverifiable without DNA. Germline-derived CDR1 and CDR2 are SGHAT and FQNNGV. This CDR3 spans 16 amino acids. CDR3 sequence: CASTPGLAANTGELFF.

The chain links TRBV5-1 to TRBJ2-2. The germline V gene has CDR1 SGHRS and CDR2 YFSETQ. This CDR3 region has 13 residues. The CDR3 here is CASSPTVTGELFF.

The chain carries TRBV3-1 and TRBJ2-2; without DNA, the TCRdb call of TRBD2 cannot be checked. The germline gives CDR1 LGHDT, CDR2 YNNKEL (reference sequence). This CDR3 spans 15 amino acids. The CDR3: CASSLSGRATGELFF.

The J gene is TRBJ2-3, the V gene TRBV5-6; TCRdb returns TRBD2, unconfirmable since there is no DNA. The CDR3 has 17 amino acids. Germline lookup yields CDR1 SGHDT and CDR2 YYEEEE. CDR3 sequence: CASSLGGGALSTDTQYF.

The chain uses TRBV3-1 and TRBJ1-6; lacking DNA, the TRBD1 call made by TCRdb goes unchecked. CDR1 and CDR2 (germline): LGHDT, YNNKEL (reference sequence). This CDR3 region has 16 residues. The chain's CDR3 is CASSQDELTVTSPLHF. The whole variable domain, filled in from reference TRBV3-1 and TRBJ1-6, reads DTAVSQTPKYLVTQMGNDKSIKCEQNLGHDTMYWYKQDSKKFLKIMFSYNNKELIINETVPNRFSPKSPDKAHLNLHINSLELGDSAVYFCASSQDELTVTSPLHFGNGTRLTVT.